These T cell receptor beta chains were read from a single sample in a study of blood T cells in healthy people across ages. MiXCR, run by TCRdb on the 5' RACE reads, gives a single entry per CDR3 protein. The sample comprises hundreds of thousands of distinct CDR3 sequences, roughly 34% of which are singletons, and 10% to 15% rests with the top ten. The specimen sequenced was blood. Receptors originate from a man younger than 35 in good health. CDR3s include the opening cysteine and the closing phenylalanine or tryptophan. Fields, in order: J gene, V gene, D gene, clone size, CDR3 protein, CDR3 DNA. The D gene is left open where the match is weak. Expanded clones are given a class, and other clones once, few, many or no size at all.

TRBJ2-2,TRBV2,NA,once,CASSTDHTGELFF,TGTGCCAGCAGCACGGACCACACCGGGGAGCTGTTTTTT
TRBJ1-1,TRBV5-1,NA,NA,CASSGLQSNTEAFF,TGCGCCAGCAGCGGGCTGCAATCGAACACTGAAGCTTTCTTT
TRBJ1-6,TRBV7-2,NA,NA,CASSLGVDIFNSPLHF,TGTGCCAGCAGCCTAGGGGTGGACATCTTTAATTCACCCCTCCACTTT
TRBJ2-3,TRBV28,NA,NA,CASIQGPTGTQYF,TGTGCCAGCATTCAGGGGCCGACAGGTACGCAGTATTTT
TRBJ2-4,TRBV10-2,NA,few,CASSEADKGWSKNIQYF,TGCGCCAGCAGTGAGGCCGACAAGGGTTGGTCCAAAAACATTCAGTACTTC
TRBJ2-1,TRBV5-1,TRBD1,NA,CAGSLEGQVDNEQFF,TGCGCCGGCAGCTTGGAGGGACAGGTTGACAATGAGCAGTTCTTC
TRBJ2-1,TRBV4-1,NA,NA,CASSQEDGGAYNEQFF,TGCGCCAGCAGCCAAGAGGACGGAGGGGCTTACAATGAGCAGTTCTTC
TRBJ2-5,TRBV20-1,NA,once,CSASYPEELETQYF,TGCAGTGCTAGTTACCCAGAAGAACTGGAGACCCAGTACTTC
TRBJ2-7,TRBV7-3,TRBD2,few,CASSFSGGLYEQYF,TGTGCCAGCAGCTTTAGCGGGGGGCTCTACGAGCAGTACTTC
TRBJ2-3,TRBV20-1,NA,many,CSAMARGGLSDTQYF,TGCAGTGCTATGGCCCGTGGGGGGCTTTCAGATACGCAGTATTTT
TRBJ2-1,TRBV30,TRBD1,many,CAWKTVGQEYNEQFF,TGTGCCTGGAAAACCGTGGGACAGGAATACAATGAGCAGTTCTTC
TRBJ1-2,TRBV7-2,NA,NA,CASSFWPGTAYGYTF,TGTGCCAGCAGCTTTTGGCCAGGGACTGCCTATGGCTACACCTTC
TRBJ2-3,TRBV24-1,NA,NA,CTTSEAHTDTQYF,TGTACCACCAGTGAAGCTCACACAGATACGCAGTATTTT
TRBJ2-4,TRBV5-4,NA,NA,CTSSLGTLAKNIQYF,TGTACCAGCAGCTTGGGGACACTAGCCAAAAACATTCAGTACTTC
TRBJ2-7,TRBV20-1,NA,many,CSARAIPSKAATYEQYF,TGCAGTGCTAGAGCAATCCCCAGTAAGGCAGCTACCTACGAGCAGTACTTC
TRBJ2-7,TRBV5-6,TRBD2,few,CASSLLSVSGGPYEQYF,TGTGCCAGCAGCTTGCTGTCCGTTAGCGGGGGACCGTACGAGCAGTACTTC
TRBJ1-4,TRBV6-1,NA,few,CASSLDWEPATNEKLFF,TGTGCCAGCAGCCTCGACTGGGAACCTGCAACTAATGAAAAACTGTTTTTT
TRBJ2-3,TRBV6-4,TRBD1,many,CASSGQGGTTDTQYF,TGTGCCAGCAGCGGACAGGGGGGGACCACAGATACGCAGTATTTT
TRBJ2-7,TRBV27,NA,few,CASRGGRNEQYF,TGTGCCAGCAGAGGGGGAAGGAACGAGCAGTACTTC
TRBJ2-1,TRBV29-1,NA,NA,CSVERDGSSYNEQFF,TGCAGCGTTGAGAGAGACGGTAGCTCCTACAATGAGCAGTTCTTC
TRBJ2-3,TRBV15,NA,few,CATSREGRGAGTDTQYF,TGTGCCACCAGCAGAGAAGGACGTGGGGCAGGCACAGATACGCAGTATTTT
TRBJ1-1,TRBV12-3/TRBV12-4,NA,NA,CASTTSPGSNTEAFF,TGTGCCAGCACGACATCACCCGGGTCCAACACTGAAGCTTTCTTT
TRBJ2-5,TRBV11-2,TRBD1,many,CASSSTTGLETQYF,TGTGCCAGCAGCTCCACGACAGGGTTGGAGACCCAGTACTTC
TRBJ1-2,TRBV20-1,NA,few,CSASRDYGYTF,TGCAGTGCTAGCCGGGACTATGGCTACACCTTC
TRBJ2-3,TRBV14,NA,few,CASSQGSTYTDTQYF,TGTGCCAGCAGCCAAGGGTCTACTTACACAGATACGCAGTATTTT
TRBJ2-7,TRBV12-3/TRBV12-4,NA,few,CASSFQVQLGSYEQYF,TGTGCCAGCAGTTTCCAAGTCCAGCTGGGCTCCTACGAGCAGTACTTC
TRBJ1-2,TRBV7-2,NA,few,CASSLRTNGYTF,TGTGCCAGCAGCTTAAGGACCAATGGCTACACCTTC
TRBJ2-3,TRBV7-2,NA,NA,CASSVADSTDTQYF,TGTGCCAGCAGCGTGGCAGACAGCACAGATACGCAGTATTTT
TRBJ1-6,TRBV12-3/TRBV12-4,NA,NA,CASKRDGHNSPLHF,TGTGCCAGCAAAAGGGACGGACATAATTCACCCCTCCACTTT
TRBJ2-3,TRBV4-1,NA,NA,CASSHRSLATGTDTQYF,TGCGCCAGCAGCCACCGATCCCTAGCGACGGGCACAGATACGCAGTATTTT
TRBJ2-3,TRBV6-1,NA,NA,CASSFFRWTDTDTQYF,TGTGCCAGCAGTTTTTTTCGGTGGACAGACACAGATACGCAGTATTTT
TRBJ2-1,TRBV6-5,TRBD2,NA,CASTSTSGGDYNEQFF,TGTGCCAGCACCTCTACTAGCGGGGGGGATTACAATGAGCAGTTCTTC
TRBJ2-2,TRBV20-1,TRBD1,NA,CSATGTGVPGELFF,TGCAGTGCTACCGGGACAGGGGTGCCCGGGGAGCTGTTTTTT
TRBJ2-5,TRBV7-9,TRBD1,many,CASSSGQSQETQYF,TGTGCCAGCAGCTCGGGACAGTCCCAAGAGACCCAGTACTTC
TRBJ2-5,TRBV4-1,NA,few,CASSQAWVVQVPQETQYF,TGCGCCAGCAGCCAAGCGTGGGTTGTACAGGTCCCTCAAGAGACCCAGTACTTC
TRBJ2-7,TRBV3-1,NA,many,CASSQPGDRIYEQYF,TGTGCCAGCAGCCAACCGGGCGACAGAATCTACGAGCAGTACTTC
TRBJ2-3,TRBV28,NA,few,CASSSPPGSTDTQYF,TGTGCCAGCAGTTCCCCCCCCGGAAGCACAGATACGCAGTATTTT
TRBJ2-1,TRBV20-1,TRBD2,few,CSATSGLAGNGHPDNEQFF,TGCAGTGCCACGTCTGGGCTAGCGGGGAACGGACACCCGGACAATGAGCAGTTCTTC
TRBJ2-1,TRBV28,TRBD2,NA,CASSLSLGIGGGLYNEQFF,TGTGCCAGCAGTTTATCCCTTGGGATCGGGGGGGGCCTGTACAATGAGCAGTTCTTC
TRBJ2-7,TRBV6-8,TRBD1,NA,CADLLRTGGSNEQYF,TGTGCCGACCTGCTTCGGACAGGGGGATCTAACGAGCAGTACTTC
TRBJ2-7,TRBV7-2,NA,NA,CASSPSGTDDEQYF,TGTGCCAGCAGCCCCTCGGGGACGGACGACGAGCAGTACTTC
TRBJ2-5,TRBV2,NA,NA,CASSNLSGSKETQYF,TGTGCCAGCAGTAACTTGAGTGGCAGCAAAGAGACCCAGTACTTC
TRBJ1-4,TRBV28,NA,few,CASGGEGVVEKLFF,TGTGCCAGCGGAGGGGAGGGAGTCGTTGAAAAACTGTTTTTT
TRBJ2-3,TRBV20-1,NA,few,CSARHRTIPTDTQYF,TGCAGTGCTAGACACCGGACCATCCCAACAGATACGCAGTATTTT
TRBJ1-2,TRBV20-1,NA,few,CSARDPVIYGYTF,TGCAGTGCTAGAGATCCCGTGATCTATGGCTACACCTTC
TRBJ2-3,TRBV5-1,NA,many,CASSEADTQYF,TGTGCCAGCAGTGAAGCGGATACGCAGTATTTT
TRBJ1-4,TRBV12-3/TRBV12-4,NA,few,CASSLEKGEKLFF,TGTGCCAGCAGTTTAGAGAAGGGTGAAAAACTGTTTTTT
TRBJ2-1,TRBV20-1,NA,NA,CSARELGGDEQFF,TGCAGTGCTAGAGAACTCGGGGGAGATGAGCAGTTCTTC
TRBJ1-1,TRBV14,TRBD1,NA,CASSPRQGPMNTEAFF,TGTGCCAGCAGCCCCCGACAGGGACCGATGAACACTGAAGCTTTCTTT
TRBJ2-5,TRBV13,NA,many,CASSQRVRETQYF,TGTGCCAGCAGCCAACGAGTAAGGGAGACCCAGTACTTC
TRBJ2-1,TRBV4-1,TRBD2,NA,CASSQRRAGALYNEQFF,TGCGCCAGCAGCCAAAGAAGAGCGGGGGCCCTTTACAATGAGCAGTTCTTC
TRBJ2-3,TRBV7-8,TRBD2,few,CASPGLAWDTQYF,TGTGCCAGTCCGGGACTAGCGTGGGATACGCAGTATTTT
TRBJ2-5,TRBV20-1,NA,NA,CSARVTGQETQYF,TGCAGTGCTAGGGTTACAGGGCAAGAGACCCAGTACTTC
TRBJ1-1,TRBV6-2/TRBV6-3,NA,once,CASSYSPRTEAFF,TGTGCCAGCAGTTACTCCCCCAGAACTGAAGCTTTCTTT